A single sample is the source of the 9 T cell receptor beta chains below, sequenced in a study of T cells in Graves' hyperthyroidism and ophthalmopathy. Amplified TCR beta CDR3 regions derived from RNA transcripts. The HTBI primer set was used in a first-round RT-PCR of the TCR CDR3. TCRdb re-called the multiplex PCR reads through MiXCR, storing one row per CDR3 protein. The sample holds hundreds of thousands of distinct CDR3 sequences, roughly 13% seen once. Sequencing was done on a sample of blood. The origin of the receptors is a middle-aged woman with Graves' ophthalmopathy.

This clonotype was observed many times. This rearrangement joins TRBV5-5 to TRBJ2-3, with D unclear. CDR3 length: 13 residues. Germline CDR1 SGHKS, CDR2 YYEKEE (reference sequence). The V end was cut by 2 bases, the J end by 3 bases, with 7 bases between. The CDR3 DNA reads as TGTGCCAGCAGCTTTTCCACAACAGATACGCAGTATTTT. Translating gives CASSFSTTDTQYF.

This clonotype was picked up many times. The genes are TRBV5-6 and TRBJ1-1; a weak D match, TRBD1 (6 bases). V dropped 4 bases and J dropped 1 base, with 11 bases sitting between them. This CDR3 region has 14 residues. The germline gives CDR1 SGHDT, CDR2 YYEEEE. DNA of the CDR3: TGTGCCAGCAGCGCGGGACACCCGAACACTGAAGCTTTCTTT. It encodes CASSAGHPNTEAFF.

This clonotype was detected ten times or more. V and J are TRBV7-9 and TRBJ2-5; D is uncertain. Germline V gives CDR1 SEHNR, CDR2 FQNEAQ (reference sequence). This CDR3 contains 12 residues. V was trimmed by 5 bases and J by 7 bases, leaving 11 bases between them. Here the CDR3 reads CASSTSFWTQYF. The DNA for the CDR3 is TGTGCCAGCAGCACATCCTTCTGGACCCAGTACTTC.

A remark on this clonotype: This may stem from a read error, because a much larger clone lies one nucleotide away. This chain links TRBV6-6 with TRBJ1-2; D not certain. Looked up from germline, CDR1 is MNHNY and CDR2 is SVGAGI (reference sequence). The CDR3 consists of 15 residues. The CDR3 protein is CAGSYSTRGTGGYTF. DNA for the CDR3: TGTGCCGGCAGTTACTCGACCCGGGGAACGGGCGGCTACACCTTC.

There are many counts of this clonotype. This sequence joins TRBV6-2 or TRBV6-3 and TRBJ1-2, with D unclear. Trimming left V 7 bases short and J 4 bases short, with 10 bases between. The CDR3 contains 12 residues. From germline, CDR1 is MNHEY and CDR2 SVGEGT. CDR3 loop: CASTQRSYGYTF. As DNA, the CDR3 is TGTGCCAGCACCCAGCGAAGCTATGGCTACACCTTC.

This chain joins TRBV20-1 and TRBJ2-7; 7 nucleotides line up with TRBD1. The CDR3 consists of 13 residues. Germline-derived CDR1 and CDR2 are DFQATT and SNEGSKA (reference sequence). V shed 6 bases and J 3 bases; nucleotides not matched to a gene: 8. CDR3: CSATTGTDYEQYF. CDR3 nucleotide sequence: TGCAGTGCAACCACCGGGACAGACTACGAGCAGTACTTC.

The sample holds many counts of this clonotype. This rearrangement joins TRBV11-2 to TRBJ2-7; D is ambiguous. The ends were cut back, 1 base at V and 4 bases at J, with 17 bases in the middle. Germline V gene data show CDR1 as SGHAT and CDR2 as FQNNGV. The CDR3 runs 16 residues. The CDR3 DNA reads TGTGCCAGCAGCTTAGCTGGGCAGGCCATTCCGTACGAGCAGTACTTC. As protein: CASSLAGQAIPYEQYF.

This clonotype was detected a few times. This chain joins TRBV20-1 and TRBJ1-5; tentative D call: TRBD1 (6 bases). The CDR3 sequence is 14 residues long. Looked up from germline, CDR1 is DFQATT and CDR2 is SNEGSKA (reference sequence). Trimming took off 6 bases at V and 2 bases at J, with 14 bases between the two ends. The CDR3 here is CSALEGGGNQPQHF. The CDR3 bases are TGCAGTGCCCTTGAGGGGGGCGGCAATCAGCCCCAGCATTTT.

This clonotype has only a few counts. This chain's CDR3 is CASSPNDGRGNTIYF. The CDR3 nucleotides read TGCGCCAGCAGCCCTAACGATGGACGGGGAAACACCATATATTTT. This rearrangement joins TRBV4-1 to TRBJ1-3, with no clear D. V lost 4 bases and J 4 bases, leaving 14 bases between the germline ends. The CDR3 length is 15 residues. Germline V gives CDR1 MGHRA, CDR2 YSYEKL.